A single sample is the source of the 15 T cell receptor beta chains below, sequenced in a study of long-term antiretroviral therapy in people with HIV. With survey level as its setting, the immunoSEQ assay was v3.0. The repertoire was sequenced with immunoSEQ multiplex PCR; TCRdb's copy has only in-frame clones and lacks some. The table lists tens of thousands of clones, 95% of them singletons, with 3.1% in the top ten. Sample: unsorted PBMCs, taken 5.3 years after starting antiretroviral therapy. The receptors come from a man aged 50 to 60 with HIV.

The chain recombines TRBV5-1 with TRBJ1-1; D is ambiguous. Trimming removed 0 bases from V and 1 base from J, with 10 bases in between. This CDR3 region has 15 residues. The V gene's germline CDR1 is SGHRS and CDR2 YFSETQ. CDR3 in DNA: TGCGCCAGCAGCTTGGAAAGAACCGAGAACACTGAAGCTTTCTTT. It translates to CASSLERTENTEAFF.

The V call is TRBV5-6, the J call TRBJ1-1; no clear D. The CDR3 totals 10 residues. Germline V gene data show CDR1 as SGHDT and CDR2 as YYEEEE. The ends were cut back, 0 bases at V and 11 bases at J, with 5 bases in the middle. CDR3 sequence reads: CASSLGLAFF. CDR3 sequence (DNA): TGTGCCAGCAGCTTGGGTTTGGCTTTCTTT.

The V and J genes are TRBV9 and TRBJ2-3; perhaps TRBD2 as D (7 bases). The germline V gene encodes CDR1 SGDLS and CDR2 YYNGEE. The CDR3 consists of 13 residues. V lost 3 bases to trimming and J lost 4 bases, with 9 bases between them. In DNA, the CDR3 is TGTGCCAGCAGCGAGGGGGGGCCAGATACGCAGTATTTT. Translation: CASSEGGPDTQYF.

This chain connects TRBV5-6 to TRBJ1-2, with a tentative D call TRBD1 (6 bases). Germline V gene lookup returns CDR1 SGHDT and CDR2 YYEEEE. CDR3 length: 14 amino acids. The V and J ends lost 3 bases and 4 bases respectively, with 13 bases between them. CDR3 bases: TGTGCCAGCAGCTGGGGGGACATTTCCTATGGCTACACCTTC. This encodes CASSWGDISYGYTF.

V is TRBV6-5 and J is TRBJ2-2; a weak D match, TRBD1 (5 bases). Trimming pared 4 bases from V and 3 bases from J, leaving 15 bases between. The germline gives CDR1 MNHEY, CDR2 SVGAGI. The CDR3 loop spans 16 amino acids. The CDR3 is CASSLLPDSHTGELFF. The CDR3 coding sequence is TGTGCCAGCAGTTTACTCCCCGACAGTCACACCGGGGAGCTGTTTTTT.

The rearrangement uses TRBV6-1 and TRBJ2-7, with D tentatively TRBD1 (5 bases). The CDR3 covers 14 residues. V lost 7 bases, J lost 5 bases, and 18 bases lay in between. CDR1 is MNHNS and CDR2 is SASEGT in the germline V gene. The CDR3 sequence: CASKSLQGTDEQYF. In nucleotides, the CDR3 is TGTGCCAGCAAATCACTTCAGGGTACCGACGAGCAGTACTTC.

This chain connects TRBV27 to TRBJ1-1; a possible D gene is TRBD1 (5 bases). There are 15 residues in the CDR3. V was shortened by 4 bases and J by 6 bases, with 18 bases between the two germline ends. Germline V lookup: CDR1 MNHEY, CDR2 SMNVEV (reference sequence). The CDR3 DNA sequence: TGTGCCAGCAGTTCAACTCATACAGGTCTTCCTGAAGCTTTCTTT. Translation: CASSSTHTGLPEAFF.

The chain joins TRBV2 to TRBJ1-4; D is unresolved. The V and J ends lost 6 bases and 4 bases respectively, with 12 bases between them. This CDR3 spans 14 amino acids. Germline values: CDR1 SNHLY, CDR2 FYNNEI. In DNA form, the CDR3 reads TGTGCCAGCAGCAAGGACCGCTTTAATGAAAAACTGTTTTTT. It translates to CASSKDRFNEKLFF.

The chain combines TRBV2 with TRBJ1-1; TRBD1 is a possible D gene (6 bases). Between the trimmed V and J ends, which lost 8 bases and 1 base, there was a span of 11 bases. This CDR3 is built from 13 residues. Germline CDR1 reads SNHLY; CDR2 reads FYNNEI. CDR3 in amino acids: CASGTGTNTEAFF. The CDR3 coding sequence is TGTGCCAGCGGCACAGGGACGAACACTGAAGCTTTCTTT.

The CDR3 DNA is TGCAGCGTTGAAGGTTACGACTATGGCTACACCTTC. It is translated as CSVEGYDYGYTF. This chain joins TRBV29-1 and TRBJ1-2; D ambiguous. Germline V gene data show CDR1 as SQVTM and CDR2 as ANQGSEA. Trimming took off 1 base at V and 3 bases at J, with 6 bases between the two ends. The CDR3 contains 12 residues.

V and J are TRBV5-1 and TRBJ2-1, with TRBD2 identical over 8 bases. This CDR3 has 15 amino acids. J lost 3 bases, V lost 0 bases, and 2 bases had no gene match. Germline-derived CDR1 and CDR2 are SGHRS and YFSETQ. The CDR3 DNA is TGCGCCAGCAGCTTGGAGCGGGGGATCTACAATGAGCAGTTCTTC. Translating gives CASSLERGIYNEQFF.

The J gene is TRBJ2-2, the V gene TRBV5-4, with D perhaps TRBD2 (6 bases). Germline V gene data show CDR1 as SGHNT and CDR2 as YYREEE (reference sequence). This CDR3 comprises 16 residues. V was pared by 4 bases and J by 0 bases, with 13 bases between. The CDR3 here is CASSPGGRTNTGELFF. As DNA, the CDR3 is TGTGCCAGCAGCCCCGGTGGGAGGACGAACACCGGGGAGCTGTTTTTT.

The rearrangement uses TRBV10-3 and TRBJ2-2; 11 bases line up with TRBD1. The CDR3 covers 14 residues. CDR1 is ENHRY, CDR2 SYGVKD, per germline. After removal of 6 bases from V and 6 bases from J, the junction contained 3 bases not matched to a gene. In DNA, the CDR3 is TGTGCCATCAGGCCGGGACAGGGGGCCGGGGAGCTGTTTTTT. The encoded protein is CAIRPGQGAGELFF.

The chain carries TRBV6-5 and TRBJ1-5; 8 bases line up with TRBD1. The CDR3 covers 14 residues. CDR1 is MNHEY and CDR2 is SVGAGI in the germline V gene. The junction had 6 bases not matched to a gene; V was cut back by 5 bases and J by 6 bases. CDR3 nucleotide sequence: TGTGCCAGCAGTGCCGGACAGGGTATTCAGCCCCAGCATTTT. It is translated as CASSAGQGIQPQHF.

The J gene is TRBJ1-2, the V gene TRBV27; 11 bases fit TRBD1. Unmatched junction bases numbered 12, after V lost 5 bases and J lost 4 bases. The CDR3 has 17 amino acids. CDR1 MNHEY and CDR2 SMNVEV come from the germline V gene (reference sequence). CDR3 sequence (DNA): TGTGCCAGCAGTCTTACCTCGGGACAGGGGGTTAGCTATGGCTACACCTTC. Its protein is CASSLTSGQGVSYGYTF.